This T cell receptor beta chain was sequenced during a study of shared clonotypes between healthy human individuals. Here immunoSEQ multiplex PCR was the method, and the copy in TCRdb shows in-frame clones only, minus some. The sample consists of about 2.4 million clones, 93% of them appearing once. The CDR3 has 16 amino acids. Germline V CDR1 and CDR2: LGHNA, YNFKEQ. V lost 1 base and J 4 bases, leaving 17 bases between the germline ends. The rearrangement joins TRBV4-2 to TRBJ2-7; D uncertain. This receptor was taken from a man between 18 and 29 years old in good health. Some clones in this sample may be carry-over from other donors' samples. Sequencing was carried out using naive CD4+ T cells from PBMCs. Subset given: CD45RA+ positively selected. CDR3: CASSQGKDRLWYEQYF. The CDR3 DNA follows: TGTGCCAGCAGCCAAGGTAAGGACCGGCTATGGTACGAGCAGTACTTC.